The 5 T cell receptor beta chains below all came from one sample that was sequenced in a study of blood T cell repertoires in COVID-19 (dated by TCRdb to 2018 to 2020). The library was generated by the immunoSEQ multiplex PCR assay. TCRdb obtained this table from immuneACCESS and retained in-frame rearrangements with V and J assigned. These tables miss some clones; where compared with another copy, unresolved V genes account for less than half of the shortfall, and the remainder is unexplained. Within this sample are some 150,000 clones, with approximately 86% of them counted one time only. Of the sample, 0.6% to 0.65% is held by the ten largest clones. The specimen was peripheral blood. The receptor source for this set is a man in his 60s with COVID-19, enrolled during active disease.

This clone has only one observation. V usage is TRBV27 and J usage is TRBJ1-1; 8 nucleotides match TRBD1. Trimming removed 6 bases from V and 5 bases from J; junction bases left unmatched: 8. This CDR3 comprises 14 residues. CDR1 is MNHEY and CDR2 is SMNVEV in the germline V gene (reference sequence). CDR3 nucleotides: TGTGCCAGCAGACAGGGGGATTTTTGGACTGAAGCTTTCTTT. Protein product: CASRQGDFWTEAFF.

The CDR3 spells CASSPAGIYGYTF. In nucleotides, the CDR3 is TGTGCCAGCAGCCCCGCAGGGATCTATGGCTACACCTTC. The J gene is TRBJ1-2, the V gene TRBV12-3 or TRBV12-4; weak D call: TRBD1 (5 bases). The CDR3 runs 13 residues. Trimming left V 6 bases short and J 4 bases short, with 12 bases between.

V and J are TRBV9 and TRBJ2-4; 10 nucleotides match TRBD1. The germline V gene encodes CDR1 SGDLS and CDR2 YYNGEE. The junction had 8 bases not matched to a gene; V was cut back by 0 bases and J by 8 bases. This CDR3 has 16 residues. CDR3 DNA: TGTGCCAGCAGCGTAGCGACAGGGGGCTGGGAAGACATTCAGTACTTC. Translation gives CASSVATGGWEDIQYF.

This clone has only one observation. V usage is TRBV27 and J usage is TRBJ1-2; 7 positions match TRBD1. Germline V gives CDR1 MNHEY, CDR2 SMNVEV (reference sequence). V was pared by 6 bases and J by 0 bases, with 7 bases of the junction left unmatched. CDR3 length: 15 amino acids. The CDR3, as DNA: TGTGCCAGCAGGGGGCCCGGGACAGCTAACTATGGCTACACCTTC. This encodes CASRGPGTANYGYTF.

The chain uses TRBV11-2 and TRBJ1-1; 9 nucleotides match TRBD1. This CDR3 is 15 amino acids long. The V and J ends lost 1 base and 3 bases, in that order; junction bases with no gene match: 3. Germline V gene lookup returns CDR1 SGHAT and CDR2 FQNNGV. CDR3 bases: TGTGCCAGCAGCTTAGGTTGGGACAGGGACACTGAAGCTTTCTTT. It yields the protein CASSLGWDRDTEAFF.